Sequencing of this T cell receptor beta chain was carried out in a study of low-dose radiotherapy and immunotherapy resistance in tumors. Overall study context: A dose of 0.5 Gy per fraction was delivered to Cohort 1 every 2 weeks, for a total of 6.5 Gy. 1 Gy per fraction was delivered to Cohort 2 every two weeks, for 13 Gy total over 26 weeks.

In germline, CDR1 is DFQATT, CDR2 SNEGSKA (reference sequence). CDR3 length equals 15 residues. V lost 3 bases and J lost 7; bases outside the gene matches: 9. This clonotype was observed many times. First-strand cDNA used TRAV- and TRBV-specific primers, covering alpha and beta chains. Amplification, which lasted approximately 19 PCR cycles, used a constant-region primer and V-primer adapter to amplify TCRs. Amplification (by in vitro transcription) was performed on isolated mRNA. TCRdb reprocessed the reads via MiXCR and lists one record per CDR3 protein. The profile shows under 95,000 distinct CDR3 sequences, around 17% of them singletons. Time point: before trial treatment. Every donor was treated with nivolumab, ipilimumab, aspirin, low-dose cyclophosphamide and also low-dose radiotherapy.

The chain carries TRBV20-1 and TRBJ1-6; 7 bases align to TRBD1. This receptor was taken from a male donor with prostate cancer. The specimen comprised PBMCs, sampled before treatment. The CDR3 is CSASSSGTENSPLHF. CDR3 coding DNA: TGCAGTGCTAGTAGTTCCGGGACAGAGAATTCACCCCTCCACTTT.